This T cell receptor beta chain was obtained from a study of blood T cells in healthy people across ages. The CDR3 runs to 14 residues. Germline assignment: CDR1 SGHTA and CDR2 FQGNSA. Trimming stripped 2 bases from V and 6 bases from J, with 12 bases between. Findings and limits, study-wide: Naive T cell percentage and TCR beta diversity correlated strongly.

Remarks on this clonotype: Its matching antigen is unknown.

Next came a second PCR, run for about 7 to 12 cycles, which used a sample-barcoded 5' primer along with a J-beta primer mix. MiXCR, run by TCRdb on the 5' RACE reads, gives a single entry per CDR3 protein. The sample shows roughly 1.9 million distinct CDR3 sequences, about two fifths of them seen only once. V gene TRBV7-2 combines with J gene TRBJ2-3; TRBD2 is a possible D gene (5 bases). The sequencing sample was made of blood. This TCR derives from a human donor in good health. The CDR3 sequence: CASSLKGVTDTQYF. The CDR3 DNA sequence: TGTGCCAGCAGCTTAAAGGGAGTCACGGATACGCAGTATTTT.